The 8 T cell receptor beta chains listed next were all sequenced from one sample in a study of T-cell reconstitution after alpha-beta-depleted transplantation in children. Library preparation (for TCRbeta) was performed with unique molecular identifiers. TCRdb analysed the PCR reads with MiXCR anew, one entry per CDR3 protein. Here the sample spans a few hundred thousand distinct CDR3 sequences, approximately 30% being singletons. The source was PBMCs, collected before TCRalphabeta/CD19-depleted stem cell transplant. The receptors come from a boy under three years old with Wiskott-Aldrich syndrome, due to receive a stem cell transplant.

The chain combines TRBV19 with TRBJ2-7; 12 bases match TRBD2. The CDR3 is 19 amino acids. Losses at the gene ends were 6 bases for V and 3 bases for J; bases not matched to a gene: 18. The V gene's germline CDR1 is LNHDA and CDR2 SQIVND (reference sequence). The CDR3: CASRLRASRTSGAGYEQYF. CDR3 in DNA: TGTGCCAGTAGACTCCGGGCCTCAAGGACTAGCGGGGCCGGCTACGAGCAGTACTTC.

This chain uses TRBV7-9 with TRBJ2-1, with D unresolved. Germline CDR1 SEHNR, CDR2 FQNEAQ (reference sequence). The CDR3 runs to 15 residues. Deletions cut 3 bases from V and 1 base from J, with 10 bases between. The CDR3 spells CASSFRTLSYNEQFF. The CDR3 DNA sequence: TGTGCCAGCAGCTTTCGAACCCTGTCCTACAATGAGCAGTTCTTC.

This clonotype was seen a handful of times. V usage is TRBV30 and J usage is TRBJ2-5; D is possibly TRBD2 (5 bases). V lost 0 bases and J lost 2, with 7 bases in between. This CDR3 contains 13 residues. In germline, CDR1 is GTSNPN, CDR2 SVGIG (reference sequence). This CDR3 reads CAWSVRRQETQYF. Here the CDR3 DNA reads TGTGCCTGGAGTGTAAGGAGGCAAGAGACCCAGTACTTC. Filled out from reference TRBV30 and TRBJ2-5, the complete variable domain reads SQTIHQWPATLVQPVGSPLSLECTVEGTSNPNLYWYRQAAGRGLQLLFYSVGIGQISSEVPQNLSASRPQDRQFILSSKKLLLSDSGFYLCAWSVRRQETQYFGPGTRLLVL.

The chain employs TRBV5-1 and TRBJ2-1; TRBD2 matches 12 bases. V shed 3 bases, J shed 6 bases, and the junction held 7 bases outside the gene matches. The germline gives CDR1 SGHRS, CDR2 YFSETQ. This CDR3 comprises 16 residues. The CDR3 here is CASSYTLAGGINEQFF. Here the CDR3 DNA reads TGCGCCAGCAGCTATACTCTAGCGGGAGGGATCAATGAGCAGTTCTTC.

This sequence joins TRBV5-1 and TRBJ2-7, with 9 bases lining up with TRBD2. V lost 4 bases to trimming and J lost 0 bases; unmatched junction nucleotides: 5. Germline assignment: CDR1 SGHRS and CDR2 YFSETQ. This CDR3 spans 15 amino acids. This CDR3 reads CASSVTSGVSYEQYF. The CDR3 DNA reads TGCGCCAGCAGCGTGACTAGCGGAGTCTCCTACGAGCAGTACTTC.

The rearrangement links TRBV5-1 to TRBJ2-5, with TRBD1 identical over 10 bases. This CDR3 comprises 15 residues. The junction had 8 bases not matched to a gene; V was cut back by 4 bases and J by 5 bases. Germline V gives CDR1 SGHRS, CDR2 YFSETQ. This CDR3 is CASSRQGAVRETQYF. DNA of the CDR3: TGCGCCAGCAGCCGACAGGGGGCTGTTAGGGAGACCCAGTACTTC.

The chain joins TRBV2 to TRBJ2-7; 9 nucleotides agree with TRBD2. The germline V gene encodes CDR1 SNHLY and CDR2 FYNNEI. The CDR3 length is 15 residues. V shed 3 bases, J shed 1 base, and the junction held 4 bases outside the gene matches. The CDR3 loop is CASSDGREGSYEQYF. CDR3 nucleotide sequence: TGTGCCAGCAGTGATGGGCGGGAGGGATCCTACGAGCAGTACTTC.

This clonotype was seen a few times. The chain uses TRBV5-1 and TRBJ2-5; possibly TRBD2 for D (5 bases). V lost 1 base and J 5 bases, leaving 18 bases between the germline ends. CDR1 is SGHRS, CDR2 YFSETQ, per germline. This CDR3 has 16 residues. CDR3 loop: CASSLIGLVNRETQYF. Written as DNA, the CDR3 is TGCGCCAGCAGCTTGATTGGACTCGTTAATAGGGAGACCCAGTACTTC.